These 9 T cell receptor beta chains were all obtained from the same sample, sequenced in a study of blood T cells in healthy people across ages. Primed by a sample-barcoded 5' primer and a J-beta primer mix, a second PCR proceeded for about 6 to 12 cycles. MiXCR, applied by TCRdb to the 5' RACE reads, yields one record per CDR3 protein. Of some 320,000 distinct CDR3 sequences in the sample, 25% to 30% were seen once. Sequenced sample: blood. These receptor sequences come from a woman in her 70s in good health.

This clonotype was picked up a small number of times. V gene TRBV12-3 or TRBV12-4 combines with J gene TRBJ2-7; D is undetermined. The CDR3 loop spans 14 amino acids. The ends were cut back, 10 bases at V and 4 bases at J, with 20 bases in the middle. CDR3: CATSSQTYSYEQYF. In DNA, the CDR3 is TGTGCCACCTCCTCACAGACCTATAGTTACGAGCAGTACTTC.

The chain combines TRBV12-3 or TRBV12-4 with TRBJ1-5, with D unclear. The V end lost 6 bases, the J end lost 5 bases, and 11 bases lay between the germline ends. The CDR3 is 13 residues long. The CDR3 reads CASRPGTYQPQHF. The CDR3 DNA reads TGTGCCAGCAGGCCAGGAACTTATCAGCCCCAGCATTTT.

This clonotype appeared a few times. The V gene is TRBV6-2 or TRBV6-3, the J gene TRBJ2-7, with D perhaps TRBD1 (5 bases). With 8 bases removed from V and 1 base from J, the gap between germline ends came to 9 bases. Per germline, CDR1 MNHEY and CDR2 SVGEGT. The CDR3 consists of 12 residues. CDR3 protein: CASSGISYEQYF. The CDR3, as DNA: TGTGCCAGCTCAGGGATATCCTACGAGCAGTACTTC.

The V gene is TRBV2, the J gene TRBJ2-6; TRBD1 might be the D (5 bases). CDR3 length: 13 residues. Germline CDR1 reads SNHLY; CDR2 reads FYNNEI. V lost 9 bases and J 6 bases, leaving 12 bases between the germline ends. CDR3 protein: CASRQRLANVLTF. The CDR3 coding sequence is TGTGCCAGTAGACAGCGCCTGGCCAACGTCCTGACTTTC.

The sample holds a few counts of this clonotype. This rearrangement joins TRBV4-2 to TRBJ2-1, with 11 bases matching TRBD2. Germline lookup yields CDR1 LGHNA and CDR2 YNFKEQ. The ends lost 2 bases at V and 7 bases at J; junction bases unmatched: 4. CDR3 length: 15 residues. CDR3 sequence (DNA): TGTGCCAGCAGCCAACTCACTAGCGGGAGTAATGAGCAGTTCTTC. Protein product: CASSQLTSGSNEQFF.

The CDR3 coding sequence is TGTGCCAGCAGCTTAACGACAGGGGAATTGGTCAACACTGAAGCTTTCTTT. The encoded protein is CASSLTTGELVNTEAFF. This chain links TRBV5-6 with TRBJ1-1; the match to TRBD1 covers 8 bases. The CDR3 sequence is 17 residues long. The ends lost 2 bases at V and 2 bases at J; junction bases unmatched: 11. Germline lookup yields CDR1 SGHDT and CDR2 YYEEEE.

This chain's CDR3 is CASSWGGLFTDTQYF. CDR3 DNA sequence: TGCGCCAGCAGCTGGGGGGGACTATTCACAGATACGCAGTATTTT. The rearrangement links TRBV5-1 to TRBJ2-3; 7 bases are a match to TRBD2. The V gene's germline CDR1 is SGHRS and CDR2 YFSETQ. V was clipped by 3 bases and J by 2 bases; unmatched bases: 6. There are 15 residues in the CDR3.

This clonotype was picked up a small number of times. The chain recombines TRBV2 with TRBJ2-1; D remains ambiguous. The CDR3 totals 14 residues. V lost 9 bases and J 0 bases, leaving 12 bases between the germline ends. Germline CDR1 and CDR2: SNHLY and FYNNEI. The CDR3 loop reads CASEGASSYNEQFF. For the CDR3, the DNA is TGTGCCAGTGAAGGCGCGAGCTCCTACAATGAGCAGTTCTTC.

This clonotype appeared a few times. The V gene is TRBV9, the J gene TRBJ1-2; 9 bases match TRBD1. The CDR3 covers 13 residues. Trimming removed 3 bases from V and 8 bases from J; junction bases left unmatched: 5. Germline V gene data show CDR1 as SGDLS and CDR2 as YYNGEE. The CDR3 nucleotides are TGTGCCAGCAGCGGAGGGACAGGGTACGGCTACACCTTC. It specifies CASSGGTGYGYTF. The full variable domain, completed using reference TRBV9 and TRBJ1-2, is DSGVTQTPKHLITATGQRVTLRCSPRSGDLSVYWYQQSLDQGLQFLIQYYNGEERAKGNILERFSAQQFPDLHSELNLSSLELGDSALYFCASSGGTGYGYTFGSGTRLTVV.